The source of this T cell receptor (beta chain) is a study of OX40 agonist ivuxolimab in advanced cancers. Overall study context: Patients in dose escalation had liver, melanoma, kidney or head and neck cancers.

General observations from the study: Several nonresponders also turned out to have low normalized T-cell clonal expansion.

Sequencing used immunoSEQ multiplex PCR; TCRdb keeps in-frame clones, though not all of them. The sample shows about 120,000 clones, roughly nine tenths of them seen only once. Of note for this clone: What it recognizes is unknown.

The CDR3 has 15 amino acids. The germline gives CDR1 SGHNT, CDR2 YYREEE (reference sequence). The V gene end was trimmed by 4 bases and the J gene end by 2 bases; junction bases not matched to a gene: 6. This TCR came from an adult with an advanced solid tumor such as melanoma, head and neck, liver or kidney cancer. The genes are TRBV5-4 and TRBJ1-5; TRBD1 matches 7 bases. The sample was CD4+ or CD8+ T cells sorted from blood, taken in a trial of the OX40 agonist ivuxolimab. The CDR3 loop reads CASSPDRDGNQPQHF. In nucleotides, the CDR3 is TGTGCCAGCAGCCCTGACAGGGACGGCAATCAGCCCCAGCATTTT.